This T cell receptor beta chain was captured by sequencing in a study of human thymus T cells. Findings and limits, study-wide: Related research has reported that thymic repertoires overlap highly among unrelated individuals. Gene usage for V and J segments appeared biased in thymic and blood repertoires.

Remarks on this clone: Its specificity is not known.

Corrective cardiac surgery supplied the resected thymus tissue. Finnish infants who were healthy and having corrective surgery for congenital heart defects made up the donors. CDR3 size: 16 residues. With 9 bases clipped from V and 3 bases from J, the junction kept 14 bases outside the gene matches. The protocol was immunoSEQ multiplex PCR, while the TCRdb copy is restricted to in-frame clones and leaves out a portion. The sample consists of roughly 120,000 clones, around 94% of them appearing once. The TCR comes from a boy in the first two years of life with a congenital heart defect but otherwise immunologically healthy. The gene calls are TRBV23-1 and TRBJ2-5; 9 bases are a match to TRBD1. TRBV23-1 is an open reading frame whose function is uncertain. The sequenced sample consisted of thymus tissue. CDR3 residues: CARSSLSGTGKETQYF. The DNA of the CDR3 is TGCGCCAGAAGTAGTTTATCCGGGACAGGGAAAGAGACCCAGTACTTC.